The clone carrying this T cell receptor beta chain showed up many times. Antigen unknown. This sample stems from a study of T cell repertoires in cytomegalovirus infection. Study conclusions and caveats: HLA-C-restricted CMV clonotypes gave the most frequent clonotype in two of eight donors.

TCRdb redid the calling of the reads with MiXCR, one entry per CDR3 protein. This table has 230,000 or so distinct CDR3 sequences, about 17% appearing once. V was clipped by 5 bases and J by 2 bases, with 9 bases between them. Germline V gene lookup returns CDR1 SEHNR and CDR2 FQNEAQ (reference sequence). This CDR3 is built from 13 residues. This sequence was found in a human donor in good health (CMV status not recorded). Some clones in this sample may be carry-over from other donors' samples. The J gene is TRBJ2-5, the V gene TRBV7-9, with D possibly matching TRBD2 (6 bases). Sequenced sample: CD8+ T cells from PBMCs. CDR3 residues: CASSRAGQETQYF. The CDR3 DNA reads as TGTGCCAGCAGCCGCGCGGGGCAAGAGACCCAGTACTTC. Full variable domain (outside the CDR3, taken from reference TRBV7-9 and TRBJ2-5): DTGVSQNPRHKITKRGQNVTFRCDPISEHNRLYWYRQTLGQGPEFLTYFQNEAQLEKSRLLSDRFSAERPKGSFSTLEIQRTEQGDSAMYLCASSRAGQETQYFGPGTRLLVL.